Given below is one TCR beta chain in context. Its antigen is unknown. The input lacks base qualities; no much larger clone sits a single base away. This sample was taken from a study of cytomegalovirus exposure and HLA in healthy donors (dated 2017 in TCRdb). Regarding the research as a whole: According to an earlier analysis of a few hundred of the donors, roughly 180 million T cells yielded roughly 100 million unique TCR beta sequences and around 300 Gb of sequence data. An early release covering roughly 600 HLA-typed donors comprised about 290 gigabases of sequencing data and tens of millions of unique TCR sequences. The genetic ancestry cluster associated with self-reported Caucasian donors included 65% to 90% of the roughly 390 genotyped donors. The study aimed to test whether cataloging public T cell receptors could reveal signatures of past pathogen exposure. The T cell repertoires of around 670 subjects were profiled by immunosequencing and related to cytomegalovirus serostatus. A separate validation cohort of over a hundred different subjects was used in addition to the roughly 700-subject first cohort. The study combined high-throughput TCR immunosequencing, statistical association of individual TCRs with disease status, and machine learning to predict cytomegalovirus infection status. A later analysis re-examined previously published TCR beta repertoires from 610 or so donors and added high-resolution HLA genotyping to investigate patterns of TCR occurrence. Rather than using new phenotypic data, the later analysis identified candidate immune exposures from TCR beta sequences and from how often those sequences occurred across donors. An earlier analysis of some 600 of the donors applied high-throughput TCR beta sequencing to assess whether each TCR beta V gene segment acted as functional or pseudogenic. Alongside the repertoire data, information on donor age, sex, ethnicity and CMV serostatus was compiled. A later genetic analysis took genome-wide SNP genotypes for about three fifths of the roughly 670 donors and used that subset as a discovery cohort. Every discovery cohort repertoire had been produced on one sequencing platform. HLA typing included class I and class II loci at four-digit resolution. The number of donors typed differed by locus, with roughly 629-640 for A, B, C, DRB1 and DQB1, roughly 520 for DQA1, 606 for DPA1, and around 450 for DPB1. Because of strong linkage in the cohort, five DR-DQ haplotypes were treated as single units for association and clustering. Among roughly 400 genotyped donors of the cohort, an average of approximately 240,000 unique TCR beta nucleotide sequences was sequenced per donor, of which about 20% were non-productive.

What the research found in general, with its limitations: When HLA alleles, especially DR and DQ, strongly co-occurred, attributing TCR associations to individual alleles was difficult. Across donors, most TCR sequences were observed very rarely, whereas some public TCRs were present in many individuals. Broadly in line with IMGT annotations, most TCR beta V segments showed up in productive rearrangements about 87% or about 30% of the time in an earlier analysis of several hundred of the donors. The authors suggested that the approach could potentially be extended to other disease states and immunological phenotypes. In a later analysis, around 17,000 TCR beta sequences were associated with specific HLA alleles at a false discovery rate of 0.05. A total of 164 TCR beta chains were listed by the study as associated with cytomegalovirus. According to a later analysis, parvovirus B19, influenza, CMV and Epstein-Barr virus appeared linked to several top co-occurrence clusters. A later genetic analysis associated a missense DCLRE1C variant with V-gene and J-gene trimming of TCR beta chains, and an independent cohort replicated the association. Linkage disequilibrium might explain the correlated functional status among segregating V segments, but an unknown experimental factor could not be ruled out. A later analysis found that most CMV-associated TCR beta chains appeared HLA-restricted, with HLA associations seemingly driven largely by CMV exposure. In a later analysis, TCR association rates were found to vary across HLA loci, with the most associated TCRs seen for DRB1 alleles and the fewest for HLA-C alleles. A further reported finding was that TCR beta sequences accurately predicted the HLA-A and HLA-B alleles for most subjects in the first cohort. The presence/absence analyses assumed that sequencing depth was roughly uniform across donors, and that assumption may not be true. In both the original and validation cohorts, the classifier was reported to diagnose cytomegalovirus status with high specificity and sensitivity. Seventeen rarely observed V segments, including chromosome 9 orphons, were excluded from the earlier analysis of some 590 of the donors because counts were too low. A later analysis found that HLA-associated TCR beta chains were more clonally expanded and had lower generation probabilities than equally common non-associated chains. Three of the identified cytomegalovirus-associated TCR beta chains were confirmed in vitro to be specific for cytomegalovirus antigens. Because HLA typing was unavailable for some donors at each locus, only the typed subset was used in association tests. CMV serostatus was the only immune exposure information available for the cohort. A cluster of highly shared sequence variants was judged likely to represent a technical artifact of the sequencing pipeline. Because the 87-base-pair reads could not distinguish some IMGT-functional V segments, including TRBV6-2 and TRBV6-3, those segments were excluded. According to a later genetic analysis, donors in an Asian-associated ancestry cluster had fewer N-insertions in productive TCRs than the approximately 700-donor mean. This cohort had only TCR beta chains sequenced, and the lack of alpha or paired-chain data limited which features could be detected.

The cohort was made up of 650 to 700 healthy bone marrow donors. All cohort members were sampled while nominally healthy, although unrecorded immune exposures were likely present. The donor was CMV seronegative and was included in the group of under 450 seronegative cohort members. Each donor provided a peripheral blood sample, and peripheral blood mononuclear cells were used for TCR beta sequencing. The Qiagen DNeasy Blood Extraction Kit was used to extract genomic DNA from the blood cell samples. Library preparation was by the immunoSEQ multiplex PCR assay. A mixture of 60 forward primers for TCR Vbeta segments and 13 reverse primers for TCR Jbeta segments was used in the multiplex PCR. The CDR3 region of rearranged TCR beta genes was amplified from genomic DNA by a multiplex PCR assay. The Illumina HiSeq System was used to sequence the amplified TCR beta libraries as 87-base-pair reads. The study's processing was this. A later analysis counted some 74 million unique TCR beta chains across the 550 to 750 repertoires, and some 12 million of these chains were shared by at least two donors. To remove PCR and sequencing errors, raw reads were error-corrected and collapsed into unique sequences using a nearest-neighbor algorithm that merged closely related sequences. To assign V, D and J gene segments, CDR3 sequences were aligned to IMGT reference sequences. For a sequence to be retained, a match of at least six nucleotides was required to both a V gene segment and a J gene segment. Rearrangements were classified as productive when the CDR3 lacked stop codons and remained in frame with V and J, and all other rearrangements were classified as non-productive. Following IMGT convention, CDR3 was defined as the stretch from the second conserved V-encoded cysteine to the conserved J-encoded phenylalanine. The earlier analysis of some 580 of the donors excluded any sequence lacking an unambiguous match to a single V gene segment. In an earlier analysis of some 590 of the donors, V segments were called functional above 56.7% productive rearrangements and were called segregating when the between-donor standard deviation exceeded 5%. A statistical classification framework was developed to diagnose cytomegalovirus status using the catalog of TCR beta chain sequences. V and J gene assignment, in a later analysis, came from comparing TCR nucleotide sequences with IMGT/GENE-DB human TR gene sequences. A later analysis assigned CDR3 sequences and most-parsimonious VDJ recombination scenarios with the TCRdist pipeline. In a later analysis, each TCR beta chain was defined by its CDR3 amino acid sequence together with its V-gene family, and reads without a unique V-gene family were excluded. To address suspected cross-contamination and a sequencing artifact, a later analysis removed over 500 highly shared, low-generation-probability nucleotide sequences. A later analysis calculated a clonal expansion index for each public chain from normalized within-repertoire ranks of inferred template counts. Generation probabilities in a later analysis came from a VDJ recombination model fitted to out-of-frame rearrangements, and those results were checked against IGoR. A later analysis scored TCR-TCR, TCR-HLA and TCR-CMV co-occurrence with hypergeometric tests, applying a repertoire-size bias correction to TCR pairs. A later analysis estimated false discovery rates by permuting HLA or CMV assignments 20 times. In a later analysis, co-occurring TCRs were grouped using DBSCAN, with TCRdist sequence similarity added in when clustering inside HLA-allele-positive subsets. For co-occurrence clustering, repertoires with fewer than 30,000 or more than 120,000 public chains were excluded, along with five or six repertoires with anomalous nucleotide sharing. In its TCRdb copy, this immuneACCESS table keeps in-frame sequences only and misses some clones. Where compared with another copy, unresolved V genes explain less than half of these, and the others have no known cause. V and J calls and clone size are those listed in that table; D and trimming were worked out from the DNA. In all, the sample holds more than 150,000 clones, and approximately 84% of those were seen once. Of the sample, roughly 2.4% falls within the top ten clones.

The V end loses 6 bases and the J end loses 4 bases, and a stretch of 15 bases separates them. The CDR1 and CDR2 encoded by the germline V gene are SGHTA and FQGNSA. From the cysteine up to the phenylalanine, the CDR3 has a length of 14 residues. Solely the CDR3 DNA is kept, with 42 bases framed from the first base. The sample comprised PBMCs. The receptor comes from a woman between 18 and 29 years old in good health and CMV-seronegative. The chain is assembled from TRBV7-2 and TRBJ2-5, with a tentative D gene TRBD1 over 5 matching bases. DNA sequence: TGTGCCAGCAGGACAGACCGTACGGCAGAGACCCAGTACTTC. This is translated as CASRTDRTAETQYF.